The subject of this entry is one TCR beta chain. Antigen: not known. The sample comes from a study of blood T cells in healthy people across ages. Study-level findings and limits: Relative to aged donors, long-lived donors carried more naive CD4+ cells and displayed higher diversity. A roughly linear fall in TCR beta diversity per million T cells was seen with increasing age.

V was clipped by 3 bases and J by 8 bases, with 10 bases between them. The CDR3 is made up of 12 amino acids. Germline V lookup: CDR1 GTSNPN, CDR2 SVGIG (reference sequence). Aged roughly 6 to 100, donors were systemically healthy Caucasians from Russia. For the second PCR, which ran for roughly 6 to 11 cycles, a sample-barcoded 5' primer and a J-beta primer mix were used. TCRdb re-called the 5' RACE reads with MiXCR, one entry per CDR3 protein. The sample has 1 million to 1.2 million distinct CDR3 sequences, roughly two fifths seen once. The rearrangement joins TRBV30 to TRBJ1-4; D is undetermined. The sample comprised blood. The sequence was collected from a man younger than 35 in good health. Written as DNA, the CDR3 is TGTGCCTGGAGGGAGCGGAGCGAAAAACTGTTTTTT. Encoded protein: CAWRERSEKLFF.